The 26 T cell receptor beta chains reported below all come from one sample, sequenced in a study of blood T cell repertoires in COVID-19. Data came from immunoSEQ multiplex PCR; TCRdb stores just in-frame clones and leaves some out. In the table there are more than 95,000 clones, around 81% of which are singletons. Sequences were obtained from peripheral blood. Receptors originate from a man aged 55 to 70 with acute or convalescent COVID-19.

The CDR3 region is CASSSDRGTEAFF. DNA of the CDR3: TGTGCCAGTAGTTCGGACAGGGGAACTGAAGCTTTCTTT. This chain connects TRBV19 to TRBJ1-1, with 9 bases lining up with TRBD1. The CDR3 contains 13 residues. Trimming took 5 bases from V and 5 from J; bases not matched to a gene: 3. CDR1 LNHDA and CDR2 SQIVND come from the germline V gene (reference sequence).

The chain joins TRBV6-6 to TRBJ1-3, with 9 bases aligning to TRBD1. V lost 7 bases, J lost 1 base, and 5 bases stayed unmatched. The V gene's germline CDR1 is MNHNY and CDR2 SVGAGI (reference sequence). The CDR3 extends over 15 amino acids. The CDR3 region has the DNA TGTGCCAGCATTTCGACAGGGGGATCTGGAAACACCATATATTTT. Translation gives CASISTGGSGNTIYF.

The J gene is TRBJ2-7, the V gene TRBV19, with 7 bases that match TRBD1. This CDR3 spans 15 amino acids. The V gene end was trimmed by 1 base and the J gene end by 5 bases; junction bases not matched to a gene: 8. Germline-derived CDR1 and CDR2 are LNHDA and SQIVND (reference sequence). CDR3 protein: CASSIGQGRLDEQYF. Written as DNA, the CDR3 is TGTGCCAGTAGTATAGGACAGGGCCGTCTCGACGAGCAGTACTTC.

V and J are TRBV5-1 and TRBJ2-6; no clear D gene. Trimming pared 2 bases from V and 0 bases from J, leaving 6 bases between. Germline V CDR1 and CDR2: SGHRS, YFSETQ. This CDR3 has 15 residues. CDR3 bases: TGCGCCAGCAGCTTTACAGCCTCTGGGGCCAACGTCCTGACTTTC. Encoded protein: CASSFTASGANVLTF.

The rearrangement uses TRBV5-1 and TRBJ2-5, with 9 bases that match TRBD2. The ends lost 7 bases at V and 2 bases at J; junction bases unmatched: 9. The CDR3 has 15 residues. Germline CDR1 reads SGHRS; CDR2 reads YFSETQ. The CDR3 sequence: CASCAQTSGQETQYF. CDR3 sequence (DNA): TGCGCCAGCTGTGCTCAGACTAGCGGTCAAGAGACCCAGTACTTC.

The CDR3 nucleotides are TGTGCCAGCAGCCAAGACGGTTGGGGACTAGCGTTCCAAGAGACCCAGTACTTC. Its protein is CASSQDGWGLAFQETQYF. The rearrangement joins TRBV3-1 (or the pseudogene TRBV3-2) to TRBJ2-5; 10 bases match TRBD2. CDR3 length equals 18 residues. Germline trimming cut 0 bases from V and 1 base from J; bases unmatched to any gene: 8. The germline V gene has CDR1 LGHDT and CDR2 YNNKEL (reference sequence).

This chain connects TRBV6-2 or TRBV6-3 to TRBJ2-1; perhaps TRBD2 as D (5 bases). The V gene's germline CDR1 is MNHEY and CDR2 SVGEGT. This CDR3 contains 14 residues. V lost 5 bases, J lost 2 bases, and 10 bases lay in between. CDR3 sequence: CASSRPSTYNEQFF. CDR3 nucleotide sequence: TGTGCCAGCAGTCGGCCTAGCACCTACAATGAGCAGTTCTTC.

The V gene is TRBV7-6, the J gene TRBJ2-1; no firm D call. The V gene lost 3 bases and the J gene lost 6 bases, with 18 bases spanning the gap. Germline loops: CDR1 SGHVS, CDR2 FNYEAQ. The CDR3 loop spans 16 amino acids. CDR3 DNA: TGTGCCAGCAGCTTGCCCCCGACCGGCGGTACCAATGAGCAGTTCTTC. As protein: CASSLPPTGGTNEQFF.

The chain is built from TRBV14 and TRBJ2-5; 8 bases are shared with TRBD1. CDR1 SGHDN and CDR2 FVKESK come from the germline V gene. V gave up 0 bases and J gave up 4 bases; unmatched junction bases: 10. There are 17 residues in the CDR3. The chain's CDR3 is CASSQDYGRGQRETQYF. CDR3 DNA sequence: TGTGCCAGCAGCCAAGATTACGGCAGGGGGCAAAGAGAGACCCAGTACTTC.

This clone was detected only once. The CDR3: CASSAGTGFYNEQFF. As DNA, the CDR3 is TGTGCCAGCAGCGCCGGGACAGGGTTTTACAATGAGCAGTTCTTC. V usage is TRBV7-2 and J usage is TRBJ2-1; 9 nucleotides align to TRBD1. The CDR3 is 15 amino acids. The J segment lost 4 bases and the V segment lost 5 bases, leaving 6 bases of the junction unmatched. Germline V CDR1 and CDR2: SGHTA, FQGNSA.

This rearrangement joins TRBV9 to TRBJ1-3; D is unresolved. The CDR3 length is 12 residues. Per germline, CDR1 SGDLS and CDR2 YYNGEE. The V and J ends lost 4 bases and 2 bases respectively, with 4 bases between them. This CDR3 reads CASSSAGNTIYF. CDR3 sequence (DNA): TGTGCCAGCAGCTCAGCTGGAAACACCATATATTTT.

The chain joins TRBV30 to TRBJ1-1; the D is unclear. Looked up from germline, CDR1 is GTSNPN and CDR2 is SVGIG (reference sequence). This CDR3 has 13 amino acids. Trimming removed 4 bases at V and 6 bases at J, with 15 bases between. CDR3 amino acids: CAWTKGWRSEAFF. The CDR3 nucleotides are TGTGCCTGGACCAAAGGGTGGAGGTCTGAAGCTTTCTTT. The whole variable domain, filled in from reference TRBV30 and TRBJ1-1, reads SQTIHQWPATLVQPVGSPLSLECTVEGTSNPNLYWYRQAAGRGLQLLFYSVGIGQISSEVPQNLSASRPQDRQFILSSKKLLLSDSGFYLCAWTKGWRSEAFFGQGTRLTVV.

The chain has TRBV11-2 and TRBJ1-2; D is ambiguous. Per the germline V gene, CDR1 is SGHAT and CDR2 is FQNNGV. This CDR3 is 14 amino acids long. V lost 5 bases and J 1 base, leaving 11 bases between the germline ends. The CDR3 DNA sequence: TGTGCCAGCAGCCCCGACACCTTTAACTATGGCTACACCTTC. Encoded protein: CASSPDTFNYGYTF.

The chain is built from TRBV29-1 and TRBJ1-1, with 9 positions matching TRBD1. The CDR3 is made up of 13 amino acids. With 8 bases clipped from V and 4 bases from J, the junction kept 8 bases outside the gene matches. Looked up from germline, CDR1 is SQVTM and CDR2 is ANQGSEA. CDR3 DNA: TGCAGCACCCGAGACAGGGGGAGCACTGAAGCTTTCTTT. This encodes CSTRDRGSTEAFF. The variable domain in full, with the rest retrieved from reference TRBV29-1 and TRBJ1-1, is SAVISQKPSRDICQRGTSLTIQCQVDSQVTMMFWYRQQPGQSLTLIATANQGSEATYESGFVIDKFPISRPNLTFSTLTVSNMSPEDSSIYLCSTRDRGSTEAFFGQGTRLTVV.

This sequence joins TRBV4-1 and TRBJ1-6; 9 bases are a match to TRBD1. There are 14 residues in the CDR3. The V gene's germline CDR1 is MGHRA and CDR2 YSYEKL. The J segment lost 6 bases and the V segment lost 4 bases, leaving 1 base of the junction unmatched. The CDR3 nucleotides are TGCGCCAGCAGCCGGGACAGGGCTAATTCACCCCTCCACTTT. It codes for CASSRDRANSPLHF.

This sequence joins TRBV7-9 and TRBJ2-7; 7 bases line up with TRBD2. V lost 1 base, J lost 2 bases, and 2 bases stayed unmatched. CDR1 SEHNR and CDR2 FQNEAQ come from the germline V gene (reference sequence). There are 14 residues in the CDR3. The CDR3: CASSLGGGAYEQYF. The CDR3 DNA reads TGTGCCAGCAGCTTAGGTGGGGGGGCCTACGAGCAGTACTTC.

The gene calls are TRBV30 and TRBJ1-2, with D possibly being TRBD1 (5 bases). The length of the CDR3 is 12 residues. Germline-derived CDR1 and CDR2 are GTSNPN and SVGIG (reference sequence). The germline V and J ends were trimmed by 3 bases and 4 bases, with 9 bases remaining between them. The CDR3 coding sequence is TGTGCCTGGAGGACAAGGGGCTATGGCTACACCTTC. Encoded protein: CAWRTRGYGYTF.

V gene TRBV28 combines with J gene TRBJ1-4; TRBD1 matches at 8 bases. V shed 5 bases, J shed 5 bases, and the junction held 4 bases outside the gene matches. The germline V gene has CDR1 MDHEN and CDR2 SYDVKM. The length of the CDR3 is 14 residues. CDR3 loop: CASSPGGGNEKLFF. The CDR3 DNA is TGTGCCAGCAGTCCAGGGGGCGGAAATGAAAAACTGTTTTTT.

This chain connects TRBV11-3 to TRBJ2-5, with 14 bases that match TRBD2. The junction had 10 bases not matched to a gene; V was cut back by 5 bases and J by 5 bases. The CDR3 covers 17 residues. Looked up from germline, CDR1 is SGHNT and CDR2 is YENEEA. CDR3: CASSPGTSGSFSETQYF. The DNA of the CDR3 is TGTGCCAGCAGCCCGGGGACTAGCGGGAGTTTCTCCGAGACCCAGTACTTC.

This rearrangement joins TRBV11-3 to TRBJ2-7, with 11 bases identical to TRBD1. In germline, CDR1 is SGHNT, CDR2 YENEEA. V lost 2 bases to trimming and J lost 2 bases; unmatched junction nucleotides: 11. The CDR3 totals 18 residues. The CDR3 sequence: CASSLNQAGTGGTYEQYF. CDR3 in DNA: TGTGCCAGCAGCTTAAATCAGGCTGGGACAGGGGGAACCTACGAGCAGTACTTC.

This clone was picked up one time. The rearrangement uses TRBV6-5 and TRBJ2-7, with TRBD1 identical over 7 bases. The length of the CDR3 is 14 residues. Germline CDR1 MNHEY, CDR2 SVGAGI. V shed 2 bases, J shed 2 bases, and the junction held 3 bases outside the gene matches. The CDR3 nucleotides read TGTGCCAGCAGTTACAAGAGGGGGCCCTACGAGCAGTACTTC. It specifies CASSYKRGPYEQYF.

This clone has just one count. The V gene is TRBV11-2, the J gene TRBJ1-3; the match to TRBD1 covers 8 bases. V was pared by 3 bases and J by 2 bases, with 3 bases of the junction left unmatched. Germline CDR1 and CDR2: SGHAT and FQNNGV. CDR3 length equals 15 residues. CDR3 bases: TGTGCCAGCAGCTTCCCGACAGGGGCTGGAAACACCATATATTTT. Translating gives CASSFPTGAGNTIYF.

This chain uses TRBV2 with TRBJ2-7; no firm D call. V was trimmed by 6 bases and J by 0 bases, leaving 6 bases between them. The CDR3 sequence is 12 residues long. The germline gives CDR1 SNHLY, CDR2 FYNNEI. CDR3 loop: CASSYSSYEQYV. In DNA, the CDR3 is TGTGCCAGCAGCTATAGCTCCTACGAGCAGTACGTC.

This clone came up a few times. The V and J genes are TRBV29-1 and TRBJ1-1; 12 bases line up with TRBD1. The CDR3 consists of 14 residues. The V segment lost 2 bases and the J segment 6 bases; nucleotides outside the gene matches: 4. CDR1 is SQVTM, CDR2 ANQGSEA, per germline. CDR3 sequence reads: CSVETGTGGSEAFF. The CDR3, as DNA: TGCAGCGTTGAAACCGGGACAGGGGGCTCTGAAGCTTTCTTT. The full variable domain, in which reference TRBV29-1 and TRBJ1-1 provide the parts outside the CDR3, is SAVISQKPSRDICQRGTSLTIQCQVDSQVTMMFWYRQQPGQSLTLIATANQGSEATYESGFVIDKFPISRPNLTFSTLTVSNMSPEDSSIYLCSVETGTGGSEAFFGQGTRLTVV.

J is TRBJ2-5 and V is TRBV5-1, with 8 bases that match TRBD1. In germline, CDR1 is SGHRS, CDR2 YFSETQ. The CDR3 contains 15 residues. Losses at the gene ends were 4 bases for V and 5 bases for J; bases not matched to a gene: 10. CDR3 sequence (DNA): TGCGCCAGCAGCGTTAGACAGGGGCGGTTTGAGACCCAGTACTTC. Protein sequence: CASSVRQGRFETQYF.

The chain couples TRBV5-5 to TRBJ2-3; 10 positions agree with TRBD2. CDR1 is SGHKS, CDR2 YYEKEE, per germline (reference sequence). The CDR3 extends over 15 amino acids. The V gene end was trimmed by 2 bases and the J gene end by 2 bases; junction bases not matched to a gene: 2. For the CDR3, the DNA is TGTGCCAGCAGCTTTGGACTAGCGGACACAGATACGCAGTATTTT. Protein product: CASSFGLADTDTQYF.